This T cell receptor beta chain appears in the sequencing data of a study of blood T cell repertoires in COVID-19. Some clones are missing from TCRdb's copy, which holds only in-frame ones; the method was immunoSEQ multiplex PCR. The sample consists of 180,000 or so clones, 86% of them appearing once. The CDR3 covers 18 residues. Germline assignment: CDR1 MDHEN and CDR2 SYDVKM. Trimming took 7 bases from V and 3 from J; bases not matched to a gene: 17. The TCR originated in a man in his sixties with acute or convalescent COVID-19. The sequencing sample was made of peripheral blood. The chain combines TRBV28 with TRBJ2-3; TRBD2 matches at 9 bases. This CDR3 is CASTNLGVAGEGTDTQYF. The CDR3 bases are TGTGCCAGCACCAATCTGGGGGTAGCGGGAGAGGGGACAGATACGCAGTATTTT.